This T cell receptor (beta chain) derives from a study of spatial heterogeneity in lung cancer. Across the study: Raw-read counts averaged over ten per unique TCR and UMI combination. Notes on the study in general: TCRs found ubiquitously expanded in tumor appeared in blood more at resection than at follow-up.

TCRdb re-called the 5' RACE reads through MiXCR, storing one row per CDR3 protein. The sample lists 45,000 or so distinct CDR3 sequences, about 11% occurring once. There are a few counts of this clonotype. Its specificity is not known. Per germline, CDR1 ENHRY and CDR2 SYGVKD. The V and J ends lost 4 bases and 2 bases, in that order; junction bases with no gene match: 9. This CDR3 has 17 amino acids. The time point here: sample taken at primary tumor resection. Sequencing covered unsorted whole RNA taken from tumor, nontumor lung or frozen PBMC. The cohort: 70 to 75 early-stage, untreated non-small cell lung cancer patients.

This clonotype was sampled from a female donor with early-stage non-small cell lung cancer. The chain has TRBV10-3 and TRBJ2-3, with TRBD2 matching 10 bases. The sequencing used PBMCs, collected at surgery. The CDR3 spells CAISGLAGASLTDTQYF. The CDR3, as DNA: TGTGCCATCAGTGGGCTAGCGGGGGCATCCCTCACAGATACGCAGTATTTT.